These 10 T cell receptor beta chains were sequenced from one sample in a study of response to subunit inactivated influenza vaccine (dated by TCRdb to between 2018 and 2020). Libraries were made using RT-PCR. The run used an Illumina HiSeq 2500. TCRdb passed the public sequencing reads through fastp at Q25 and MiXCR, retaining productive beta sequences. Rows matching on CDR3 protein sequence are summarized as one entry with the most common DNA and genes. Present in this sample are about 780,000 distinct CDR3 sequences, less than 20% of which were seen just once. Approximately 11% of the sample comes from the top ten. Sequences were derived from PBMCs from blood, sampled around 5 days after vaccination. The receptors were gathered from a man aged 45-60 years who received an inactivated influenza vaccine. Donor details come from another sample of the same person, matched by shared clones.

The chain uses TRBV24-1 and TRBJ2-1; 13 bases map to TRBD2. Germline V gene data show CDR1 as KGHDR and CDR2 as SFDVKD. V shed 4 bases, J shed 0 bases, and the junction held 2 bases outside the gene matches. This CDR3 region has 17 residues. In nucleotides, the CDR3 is TGTGCCACCAGTGACGGACTAGCGGGAGTCTCCTACAATGAGCAGTTCTTC. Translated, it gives CATSDGLAGVSYNEQFF.

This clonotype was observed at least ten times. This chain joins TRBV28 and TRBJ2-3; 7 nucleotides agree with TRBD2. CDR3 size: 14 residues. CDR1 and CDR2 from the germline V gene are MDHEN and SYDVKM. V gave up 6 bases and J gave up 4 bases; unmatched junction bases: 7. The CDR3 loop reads CASSLRGGPDTQYF. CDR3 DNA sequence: TGTGCCAGCAGCCTCCGGGGAGGGCCAGATACGCAGTATTTT. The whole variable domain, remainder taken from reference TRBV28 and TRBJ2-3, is DVKVTQSSRYLVKRTGEKVFLECVQDMDHENMFWYRQDPGLGLRLIYFSYDVKMKEKGDIPEGYSVSREKKERFSLILESASTNQTSMYLCASSLRGGPDTQYFGPGTRLTVL.

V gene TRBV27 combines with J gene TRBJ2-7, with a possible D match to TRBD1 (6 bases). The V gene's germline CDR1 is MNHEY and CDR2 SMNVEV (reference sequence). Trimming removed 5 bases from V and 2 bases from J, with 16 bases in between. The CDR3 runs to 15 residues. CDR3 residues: CASSPNYRTAYEQYF. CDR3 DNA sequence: TGTGCCAGCAGTCCAAACTACCGGACAGCCTACGAGCAGTACTTC.

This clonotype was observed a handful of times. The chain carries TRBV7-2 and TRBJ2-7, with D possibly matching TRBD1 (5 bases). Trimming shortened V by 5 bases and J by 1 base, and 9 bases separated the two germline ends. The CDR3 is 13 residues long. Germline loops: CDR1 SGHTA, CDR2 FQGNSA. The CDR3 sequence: CASSRTRSYEQYF. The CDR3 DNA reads TGTGCCAGCAGCAGGACACGTTCCTACGAGCAGTACTTC.

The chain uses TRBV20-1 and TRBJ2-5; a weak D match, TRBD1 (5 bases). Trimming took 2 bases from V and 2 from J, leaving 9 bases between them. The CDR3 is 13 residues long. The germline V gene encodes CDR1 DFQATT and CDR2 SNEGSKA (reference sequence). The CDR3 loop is CSARRGKQETQYF. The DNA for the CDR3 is TGCAGTGCTAGAAGGGGAAAGCAAGAGACCCAGTACTTC.

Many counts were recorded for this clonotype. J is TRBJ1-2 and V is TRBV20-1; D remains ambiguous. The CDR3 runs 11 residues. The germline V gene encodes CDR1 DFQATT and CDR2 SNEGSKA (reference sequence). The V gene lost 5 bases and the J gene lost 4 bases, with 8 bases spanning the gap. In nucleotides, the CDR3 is TGCAGTGCTGGCGGATCCTATGGCTACACCTTC. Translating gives CSAGGSYGYTF.

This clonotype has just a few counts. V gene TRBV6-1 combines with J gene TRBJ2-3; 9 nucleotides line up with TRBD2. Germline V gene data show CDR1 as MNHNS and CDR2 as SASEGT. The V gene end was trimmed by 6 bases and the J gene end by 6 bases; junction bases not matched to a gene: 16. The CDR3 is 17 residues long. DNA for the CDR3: TGTGCCAGCAGCCCCCCTGCATCAGGCGGGAGGGCGGATACGCAGTATTTT. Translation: CASSPPASGGRADTQYF.

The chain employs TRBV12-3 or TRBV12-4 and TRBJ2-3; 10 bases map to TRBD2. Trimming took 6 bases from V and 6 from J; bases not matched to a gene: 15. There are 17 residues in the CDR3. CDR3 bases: TGTGCCAGCAGAACCCGGCTAGCGGGAGCTGGTGGGGATACGCAGTATTTT. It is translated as CASRTRLAGAGGDTQYF.

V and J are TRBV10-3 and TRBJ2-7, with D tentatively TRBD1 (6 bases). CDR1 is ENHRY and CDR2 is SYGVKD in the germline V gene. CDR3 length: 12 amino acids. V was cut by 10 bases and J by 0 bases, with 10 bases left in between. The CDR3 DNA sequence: TGTGCCACGACAGGTAACTCCTACGAGCAGTACTTC. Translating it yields CATTGNSYEQYF.

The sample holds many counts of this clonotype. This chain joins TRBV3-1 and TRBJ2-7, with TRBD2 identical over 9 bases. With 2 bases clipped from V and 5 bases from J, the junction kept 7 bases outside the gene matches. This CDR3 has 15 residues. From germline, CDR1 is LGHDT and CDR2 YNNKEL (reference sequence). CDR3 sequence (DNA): TGTGCCAGCAGCCAATCTAGCGGGATGCGAAACGAGCAGTACTTC. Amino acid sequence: CASSQSSGMRNEQYF.